Listed here are 21 T cell receptor beta chains from one sample, sequenced in a study of T cell changes during pregnancy in multiple sclerosis. Some clones are missing from TCRdb's copy, which holds only in-frame ones; the method was immunoSEQ multiplex PCR. The table records more than 65,000 clones, 90% to 95% of them present only once. Sequenced here: CD4+ T cells from peripheral blood mononuclear cells, sampled before pregnancy. The receptors were sampled from a female donor with multiple sclerosis, enrolled in a pregnancy study.

V is TRBV19 and J is TRBJ2-6, with 10 bases matching TRBD1. Trimming removed 3 bases from V and 0 bases from J; junction bases left unmatched: 5. Germline assignment: CDR1 LNHDA and CDR2 SQIVND (reference sequence). The CDR3 has 18 residues. The CDR3 bases are TGTGCCAGTAGTATGCAGACAGGGGGCGACTCTGGGGCCAACGTCCTGACTTTC. Encoded protein: CASSMQTGGDSGANVLTF.

The J gene is TRBJ2-1, the V gene TRBV9; 14 bases match TRBD2. V lost 4 bases, J lost 7 bases, and 7 bases stayed unmatched. The CDR3 totals 16 residues. The germline V gene has CDR1 SGDLS and CDR2 YYNGEE. The CDR3 reads CASSPHGTSGGNEQFF. The DNA of the CDR3 is TGTGCCAGCAGCCCCCACGGGACTAGCGGGGGAAATGAGCAGTTCTTC.

The chain carries TRBV5-1 and TRBJ2-7; tentative D call: TRBD2 (6 bases). The V end was cut by 0 bases, the J end by 2 bases, with 15 bases between. The CDR3 spans 16 residues. From germline, CDR1 is SGHRS and CDR2 YFSETQ. Written as DNA, the CDR3 is TGCGCCAGCAGCTTGGCTTTAGCTAGCGAGACCTACGAGCAGTACTTC. It yields the protein CASSLALASETYEQYF.

The chain links TRBV5-1 to TRBJ2-2; 13 bases are a match to TRBD2. The V gene's germline CDR1 is SGHRS and CDR2 YFSETQ. The CDR3 consists of 16 residues. V lost 3 bases, J lost 3 bases, and 2 bases stayed unmatched. DNA for the CDR3: TGCGCCAGCAGCTCGGGACTAGCGGGGTACACCGGGGAGCTGTTTTTT. Translation gives CASSSGLAGYTGELFF.

The chain uses TRBV28 and TRBJ2-7, with TRBD2 identical over 7 bases. The length of the CDR3 is 16 residues. V dropped 4 bases and J dropped 4; count of bases not matched to a gene: 13. Germline assignment: CDR1 MDHEN and CDR2 SYDVKM. CDR3 sequence (DNA): TGTGCCAGCAGTTCCTTGAACGGGGGGTCGAGGTACGAGCAGTACTTC. Translating it yields CASSSLNGGSRYEQYF.

This chain connects TRBV27 to TRBJ2-7; 8 bases line up with TRBD2. The CDR3 is 16 residues long. Germline lookup yields CDR1 MNHEY and CDR2 SMNVEV (reference sequence). The trim removed 3 bases at V and 2 bases at J, leaving 9 bases unmatched. The CDR3 region has the DNA TGTGCCAGCAGTTTTTCCGGCGGGGGGTCCGCCTACGAGCAGTACTTC. This translates into CASSFSGGGSAYEQYF.

This clone was found once. This chain joins TRBV29-1 and TRBJ2-1, with D possibly TRBD1 on 6 matching bases. V lost 8 bases and J lost 0, with 14 bases in between. The CDR3 loop spans 14 amino acids. CDR1 SQVTM and CDR2 ANQGSEA come from the germline V gene. This CDR3 reads CSLTTGRSYNEQFF. The DNA for the CDR3 is TGCAGCCTTACAACAGGGCGCTCCTACAATGAGCAGTTCTTC.

CDR3 amino acids: CAWSVGAPDTQYF. In nucleotides, the CDR3 is TGTGCCTGGAGTGTGGGGGCCCCAGATACGCAGTATTTT. The genes are TRBV30 and TRBJ2-3; perhaps TRBD1 as D (6 bases). This CDR3 has 13 residues. V shed 0 bases and J shed 4 bases, with 8 bases lying between them. Germline lookup yields CDR1 GTSNPN and CDR2 SVGIG (reference sequence).

The V call is TRBV7-8, the J call TRBJ2-7, with 8 bases identical to TRBD2. J lost 12 bases, V lost 1 base, and 17 bases had no gene match. Germline CDR1 SGHVS, CDR2 FQNEAQ. The CDR3 contains 16 residues. The CDR3 region has the DNA TGTGCCAGCAGCTTAGGGTCGGCGGGGGGTTCCCCTGTATGGTACTTC. It yields the protein CASSLGSAGGSPVWYF.

The CDR3 protein is CASRQGQGTAGELFF. CDR3 nucleotides: TGCGCCAGCAGGCAGGGACAGGGGACGGCCGGGGAGCTGTTTTTT. The chain joins TRBV5-1 to TRBJ2-2; TRBD1 matches 10 bases. CDR1 and CDR2 (germline): SGHRS, YFSETQ. Germline trimming cut 5 bases from V and 6 bases from J; bases unmatched to any gene: 7. This CDR3 region has 15 residues.

This sequence joins TRBV7-9 and TRBJ2-1, with 14 bases lining up with TRBD2. This CDR3 has 19 residues. Germline V gives CDR1 SEHNR, CDR2 FQNEAQ (reference sequence). V lost 5 bases to trimming and J lost 4 bases; unmatched junction nucleotides: 13. CDR3 DNA: TGTGCCAGCAGCCAGAGACTAGCGGGAGGGCGAGGACCTTACAATGAGCAGTTCTTC. Protein product: CASSQRLAGGRGPYNEQFF.

The chain is built from TRBV2 and TRBJ2-5; tentative D call: TRBD1 (6 bases). V was shortened by 7 bases and J by 3 bases, with 18 bases between the two germline ends. Germline-derived CDR1 and CDR2 are SNHLY and FYNNEI. There are 15 residues in the CDR3. The CDR3, as DNA: TGTGCCAGCACAATACCGGGACATCCGGAAGAGACCCAGTACTTC. It yields the protein CASTIPGHPEETQYF.

V and J are TRBV10-2 and TRBJ2-7, with 10 bases that match TRBD2. CDR3 length equals 14 residues. Trimming at V came to 7 bases and at J to 0 bases, leaving 3 bases not matched to a gene. The germline V gene has CDR1 WSHSY and CDR2 SAAADI. This CDR3 reads CASTSSGSSYEQYF. CDR3 bases: TGCGCCAGCACCTCTAGCGGGAGCTCCTACGAGCAGTACTTC.

The chain recombines TRBV7-2 with TRBJ2-5; the D is unclear. CDR1 and CDR2 (germline): SGHTA, FQGNSA. The CDR3 is made up of 13 amino acids. Trimming left V 5 bases short and J 1 base short, with 8 bases between. This chain's CDR3 is CASSRGSQETQYF. The DNA of the CDR3 is TGTGCCAGCAGCCGCGGAAGCCAAGAGACCCAGTACTTC. Full variable domain (outside the CDR3, taken from reference TRBV7-2 and TRBJ2-5): GAGVSQSPSNKVTEKGKDVELRCDPISGHTALYWYRQSLGQGLEFLIYFQGNSAPDKSGLPSDRFSAERTGGSVSTLTIQRTQQEDSAVYLCASSRGSQETQYFGPGTRLLVL.

A word on this clone: Other DNA sequences in the sample encode the same CDR3. V gene TRBV5-1 combines with J gene TRBJ2-5; 7 bases line up with TRBD1. This CDR3 comprises 13 residues. Germline assignment: CDR1 SGHRS and CDR2 YFSETQ. V shed 4 bases and J 5 bases; nucleotides not matched to a gene: 5. CDR3 loop: CASSLGGRETQYF. The CDR3, as DNA: TGCGCCAGCAGCCTAGGGGGCCGGGAGACCCAGTACTTC.

This chain connects TRBV2 to TRBJ2-7, with 9 bases that match TRBD2. V trimming: 7 bases; J trimming: 2 bases; junction bases outside the gene matches: 9. CDR1 is SNHLY and CDR2 is FYNNEI in the germline V gene. This CDR3 is 15 amino acids long. The CDR3 reads CASIKSGGIAYEQYF. The CDR3 DNA reads TGTGCCAGCATCAAAAGCGGGGGGATTGCCTACGAGCAGTACTTC. Complete variable domain (other parts from reference TRBV2 and TRBJ2-7): EPEVTQTPSHQVTQMGQEVILRCVPISNHLYFYWYRQILGQKVEFLVSFYNNEISEKSEIFDDQFSVERPDGSNFTLKIRSTKLEDSAMYFCASIKSGGIAYEQYFGPGTRLTVT.

Here the CDR3 DNA reads TGTGCCAGCAGTACTGGACAGGGGGCGGACGAGCAGTACTTC. It yields the protein CASSTGQGADEQYF. The chain combines TRBV28 with TRBJ2-7; TRBD1 aligns across 11 bases. Per the germline V gene, CDR1 is MDHEN and CDR2 is SYDVKM. CDR3 length: 14 residues. The trim removed 5 bases at V and 5 bases at J, leaving 5 bases unmatched.

The V and J genes are TRBV9 and TRBJ2-3, with D hard to call. The V gene lost 4 bases and the J gene lost 1 base, with 16 bases spanning the gap. The V gene's germline CDR1 is SGDLS and CDR2 YYNGEE. The CDR3 is 16 residues long. CDR3 sequence reads: CASSTRPREGTDTQYF. The CDR3 DNA is TGTGCCAGCAGCACGAGGCCCCGCGAGGGCACAGATACGCAGTATTTT. Full variable domain (missing parts from reference TRBV9 and TRBJ2-3): DSGVTQTPKHLITATGQRVTLRCSPRSGDLSVYWYQQSLDQGLQFLIQYYNGEERAKGNILERFSAQQFPDLHSELNLSSLELGDSALYFCASSTRPREGTDTQYFGPGTRLTVL.

The V gene is TRBV27, the J gene TRBJ2-3, with D unresolved. Germline V gene lookup returns CDR1 MNHEY and CDR2 SMNVEV (reference sequence). The CDR3 consists of 12 residues. Deletions cut 6 bases from V and 5 bases from J, with 9 bases between. The CDR3 loop is CASSSTRDTQYF. The CDR3 DNA reads as TGTGCCAGCAGCTCTACCCGAGATACGCAGTATTTT.

The chain links TRBV18 to TRBJ1-1; unclear D gene. V lost 5 bases and J 1 base, leaving 23 bases between the germline ends. CDR3 length: 18 residues. Germline V gene lookup returns CDR1 KGHSH and CDR2 LQKENI. The CDR3 reads CASSGAGRLIQKNTEAFF. CDR3 nucleotides: TGTGCCAGCTCAGGTGCGGGAAGGTTAATCCAAAAGAACACTGAAGCTTTCTTT.

The rearrangement links TRBV6-1 to TRBJ2-1; 13 positions agree with TRBD2. CDR3 length: 15 amino acids. J was trimmed by 6 bases and V by 7 bases; bases with no gene match: 6. CDR1 and CDR2 (germline): MNHNS, SASEGT. The CDR3 nucleotides are TGTGCCAGCAAGAAACTAGCGGGAGGGTCCAATGAGCAGTTCTTC. Its protein is CASKKLAGGSNEQFF.